The clone carrying this T cell receptor (beta chain) was recorded a few times. What it binds is unknown. Reverse transcription of all isolated RNA meant that expressed TCRB transcripts were sequenced. Libraries were prepared by immunoSEQ multiplex PCR; TCRdb keeps only in-frame clonotypes and omits some of them. Counted here are some 400,000 clones, less than 15% occurring once; the ten biggest clones make up approximately 0.019%. These data belong to a study of beta chain features in type 1 diabetes. Whole-study findings and limits: Whether HLA type affects TCRB rearrangement stayed undetermined in the present work. Using cDNA template may skew counts toward highly expressing activated cells.

This receptor was taken from a woman between 18 and 30 years old in good health. The sample consisted of naive CD4+ T cells from blood.

The CDR3 region is CASSKASNYGYTF. For the CDR3, the DNA is TGTGCCAGCAGCAAAGCGAGTAACTATGGCTACACCTTC. The chain recombines TRBV7-2 with TRBJ1-2; no firm D call. V lost 5 bases and J 1 base, leaving 8 bases between the germline ends. Germline CDR1 and CDR2: SGHTA and FQGNSA. This CDR3 has 13 residues.